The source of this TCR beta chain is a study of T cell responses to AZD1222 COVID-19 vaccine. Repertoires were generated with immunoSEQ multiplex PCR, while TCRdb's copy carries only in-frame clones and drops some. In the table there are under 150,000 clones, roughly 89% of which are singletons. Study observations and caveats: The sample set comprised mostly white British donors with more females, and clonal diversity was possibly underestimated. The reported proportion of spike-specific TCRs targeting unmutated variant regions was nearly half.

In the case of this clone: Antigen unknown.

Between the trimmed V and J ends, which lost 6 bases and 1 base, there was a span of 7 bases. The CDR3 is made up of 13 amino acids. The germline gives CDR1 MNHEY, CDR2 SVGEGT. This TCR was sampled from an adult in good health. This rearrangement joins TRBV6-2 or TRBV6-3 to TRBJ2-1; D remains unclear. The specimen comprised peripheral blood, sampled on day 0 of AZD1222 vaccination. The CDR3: CASSLRSYNEQFF. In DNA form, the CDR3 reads TGTGCCAGCAGCCTTAGGTCCTACAATGAGCAGTTCTTC.